What follows are 2 T cell receptor beta chains derived from one specimen sequenced in a study of early T cells in non-severe SARS-CoV-2 infection. MiXCR was run by TCRdb on the 5' RACE reads, yielding one entry per CDR3 protein. Altogether roughly 33,000 distinct CDR3 sequences are present, over 4.5% being singletons, with the ten largest covering roughly an eighth. Sequencing was performed on whole blood. These receptors were collected from an adult who was a healthcare worker with PCR-confirmed SARS-CoV-2 infection or an uninfected control (not recorded which).

This chain links TRBV7-9 with TRBJ1-4; TRBD1 agrees at 9 bases. This CDR3 has 16 residues. The V and J ends lost 5 bases and 8 bases, in that order; junction bases with no gene match: 12. Looked up from germline, CDR1 is SEHNR and CDR2 is FQNEAQ (reference sequence). The DNA for the CDR3 is TGTGCCAGCAGCAACAGGGGGCAGAGTCTTCTAGAAAAACTGTTTTTT. Encoded protein: CASSNRGQSLLEKLFF.

V gene TRBV5-1 combines with J gene TRBJ1-2; tentative D call: TRBD1 (5 bases). V was clipped by 0 bases and J by 0 bases, with 9 bases between them. The CDR3 runs to 15 residues. Germline V gives CDR1 SGHRS, CDR2 YFSETQ. The CDR3 coding sequence is TGCGCCAGCAGCTTGGCCGGGGCAGCTAACTATGGCTACACCTTC. This translates into CASSLAGAANYGYTF. Looking up the rest from reference TRBV5-1 and TRBJ1-2 gives the full variable domain: KAGVTQTPRYLIKTRGQQVTLSCSPISGHRSVSWYQQTPGQGLQFLFEYFSETQRNKGNFPGRFSGRQFSNSRSEMNVSTLELGDSALYLCASSLAGAANYGYTFGSGTRLTVV.